The T cell receptor (beta chain) described here comes from a study of OX40 agonist ivuxolimab in advanced cancers. Study context: An agonistic anti-OX40 (CD134) antibody, ivuxolimab, was used to treat the patients. Six ivuxolimab dose levels, 0.01 to 10 mg/kg, were given intravenously every 2 weeks.

Generated by immunoSEQ multiplex PCR, the TCRdb table keeps only in-frame clones and is missing some. The sample has some 80,000 clones; roughly 85% are singletons. This CDR3 contains 17 residues. CDR1 is WSHSY and CDR2 is SAAADI in the germline V gene. A single count supports this clone. The chain couples TRBV10-2 to TRBJ2-5; the D gene is possibly TRBD2 (6 bases). The J call may be mistaken, given a closer DNA end match to TRBJ2-7. The sample consisted of CD4+ or CD8+ T cells sorted from blood, taken in a trial of the OX40 agonist ivuxolimab. The clonotype originates from an adult with an advanced solid tumor such as melanoma, head and neck, liver or kidney cancer. The CDR3 coding sequence is TGCGCCAGCAGTGATAGTGGGAGGACGGGACTCTCCTACGAGCAGTACTTC. Translation gives CASSDSGRTGLSYEQYF.